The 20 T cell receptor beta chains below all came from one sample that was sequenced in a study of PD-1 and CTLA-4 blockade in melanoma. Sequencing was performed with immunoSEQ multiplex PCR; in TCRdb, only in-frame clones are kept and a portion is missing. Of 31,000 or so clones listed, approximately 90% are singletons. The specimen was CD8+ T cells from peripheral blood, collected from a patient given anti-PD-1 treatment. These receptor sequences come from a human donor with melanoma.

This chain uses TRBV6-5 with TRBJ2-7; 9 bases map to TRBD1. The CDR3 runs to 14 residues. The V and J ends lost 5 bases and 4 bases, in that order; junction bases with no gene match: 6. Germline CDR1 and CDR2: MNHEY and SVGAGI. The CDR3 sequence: CASSLDRGLYEQYF. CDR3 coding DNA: TGTGCCAGCAGTCTCGACAGGGGGTTGTACGAGCAGTACTTC.

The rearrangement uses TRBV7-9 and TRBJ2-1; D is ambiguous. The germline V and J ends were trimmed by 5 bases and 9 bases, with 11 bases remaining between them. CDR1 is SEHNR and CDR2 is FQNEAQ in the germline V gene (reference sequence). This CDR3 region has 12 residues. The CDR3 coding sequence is TGTGCCAGCAGCGAAGGCCCGGGTGAGCAGTTCTTC. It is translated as CASSEGPGEQFF.

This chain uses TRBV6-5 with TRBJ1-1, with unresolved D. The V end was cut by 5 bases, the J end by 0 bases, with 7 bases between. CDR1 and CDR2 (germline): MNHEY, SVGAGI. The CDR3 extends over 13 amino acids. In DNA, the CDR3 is TGTGCCAGCAGTCTCACCCTGAACACTGAAGCTTTCTTT. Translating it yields CASSLTLNTEAFF.

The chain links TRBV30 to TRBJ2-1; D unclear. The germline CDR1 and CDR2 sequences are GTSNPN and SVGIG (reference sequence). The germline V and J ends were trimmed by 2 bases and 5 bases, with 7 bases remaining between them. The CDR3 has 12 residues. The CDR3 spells CAWSKTDNEQFF. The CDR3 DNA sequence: TGTGCCTGGAGTAAGACGGACAATGAGCAGTTCTTC.

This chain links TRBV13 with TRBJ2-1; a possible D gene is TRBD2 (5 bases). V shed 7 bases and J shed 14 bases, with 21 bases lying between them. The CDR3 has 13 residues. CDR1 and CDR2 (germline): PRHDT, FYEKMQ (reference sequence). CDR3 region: CASTNPRQEVEFF. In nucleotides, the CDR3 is TGTGCCAGCACCAACCCCCGGCAGGAGGTTGAGTTCTTC.

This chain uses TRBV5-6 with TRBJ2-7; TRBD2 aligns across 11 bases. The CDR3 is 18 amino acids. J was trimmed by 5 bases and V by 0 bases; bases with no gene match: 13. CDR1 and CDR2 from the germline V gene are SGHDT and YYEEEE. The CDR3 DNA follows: TGTGCCAGCAGCTTGGTGGCTAGCGGGGGGTTCCAAGCCAACGAGCAGTACTTC. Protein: CASSLVASGGFQANEQYF.

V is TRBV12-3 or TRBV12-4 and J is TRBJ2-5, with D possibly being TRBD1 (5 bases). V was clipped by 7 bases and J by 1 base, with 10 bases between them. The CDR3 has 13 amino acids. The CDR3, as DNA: TGTGCCAGCACCCCAGACAGCCAAGAGACCCAGTACTTC. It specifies CASTPDSQETQYF.

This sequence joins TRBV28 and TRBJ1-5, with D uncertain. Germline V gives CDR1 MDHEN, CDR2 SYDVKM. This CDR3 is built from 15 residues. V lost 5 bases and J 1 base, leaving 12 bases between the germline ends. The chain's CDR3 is CASSRAADSNQPQHF. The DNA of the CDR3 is TGTGCCAGCAGTCGAGCAGCGGACAGCAATCAGCCCCAGCATTTT.

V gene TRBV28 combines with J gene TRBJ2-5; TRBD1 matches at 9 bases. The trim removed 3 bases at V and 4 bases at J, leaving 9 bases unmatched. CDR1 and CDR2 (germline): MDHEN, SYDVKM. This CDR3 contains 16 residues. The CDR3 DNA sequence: TGTGCCAGCAGTTTCCCGACGGGACAGGGCGGAGAGACCCAGTACTTC. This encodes CASSFPTGQGGETQYF.

CDR3 amino acids: CASSLGQGAPNTEAFF. The CDR3 coding sequence is TGTGCCAGCAGCTTGGGGCAGGGGGCCCCGAACACTGAAGCTTTCTTT. J is TRBJ1-1 and V is TRBV5-5; 8 bases map to TRBD1. V shed 0 bases, J shed 1 base, and the junction held 5 bases outside the gene matches. The CDR3 is 16 amino acids. Germline V gene data show CDR1 as SGHKS and CDR2 as YYEKEE (reference sequence). The whole variable domain, filled in from reference TRBV5-5 and TRBJ1-1, reads DAGVTQSPTHLIKTRGQQVTLRCSPISGHKSVSWYQQVLGQGPQFIFQYYEKEERGRGNFPDRFSARQFPNYSSELNVNALLLGDSALYLCASSLGQGAPNTEAFFGQGTRLTVV.

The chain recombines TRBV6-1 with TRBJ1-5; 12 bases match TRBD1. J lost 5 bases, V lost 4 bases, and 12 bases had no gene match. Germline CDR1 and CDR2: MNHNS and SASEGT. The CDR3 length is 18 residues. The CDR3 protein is CASSAGTGGPLSDQPQHF. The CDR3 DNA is TGTGCCAGCAGTGCCGGGACAGGGGGCCCACTGAGTGATCAGCCCCAGCATTTT.

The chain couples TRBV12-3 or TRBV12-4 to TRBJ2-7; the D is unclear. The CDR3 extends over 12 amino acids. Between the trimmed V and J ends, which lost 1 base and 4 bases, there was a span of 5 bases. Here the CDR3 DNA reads TGTGCCAGCAGTTTAGACAGATACGAGCAGTACTTC. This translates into CASSLDRYEQYF.

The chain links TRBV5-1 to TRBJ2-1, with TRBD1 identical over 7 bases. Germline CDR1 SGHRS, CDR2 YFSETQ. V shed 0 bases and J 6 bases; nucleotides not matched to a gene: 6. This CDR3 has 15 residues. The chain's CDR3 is CASSLDRGHGNEQFF. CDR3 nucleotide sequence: TGCGCCAGCAGCTTGGACAGGGGACATGGCAATGAGCAGTTCTTC.

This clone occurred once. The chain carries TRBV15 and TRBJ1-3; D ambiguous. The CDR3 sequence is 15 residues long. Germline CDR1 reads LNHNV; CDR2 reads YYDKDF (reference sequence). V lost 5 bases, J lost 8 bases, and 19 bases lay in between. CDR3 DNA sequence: TGTGCCACCAGCCCGGAGAGGTCTCCTGGGGACACCATATATTTT. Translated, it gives CATSPERSPGDTIYF.

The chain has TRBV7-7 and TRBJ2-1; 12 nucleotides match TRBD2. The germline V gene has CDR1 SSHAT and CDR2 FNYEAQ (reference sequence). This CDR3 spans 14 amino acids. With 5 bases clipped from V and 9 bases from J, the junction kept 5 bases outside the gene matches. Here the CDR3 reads CASSATSGGGEQFF. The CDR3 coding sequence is TGTGCCAGCAGCGCGACTAGCGGGGGCGGTGAGCAGTTCTTC.

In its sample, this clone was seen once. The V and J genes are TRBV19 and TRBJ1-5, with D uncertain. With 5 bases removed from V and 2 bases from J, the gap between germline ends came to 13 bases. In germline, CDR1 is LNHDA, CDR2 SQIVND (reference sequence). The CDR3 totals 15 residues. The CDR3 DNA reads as TGTGCCAGTAGTCCCCAAGGACGGGGCAATCAGCCCCAGCATTTT. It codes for CASSPQGRGNQPQHF. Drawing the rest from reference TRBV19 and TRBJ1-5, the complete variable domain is DGGITQSPKYLFRKEGQNVTLSCEQNLNHDAMYWYRQDPGQGLRLIYYSQIVNDFQKGDIAEGYSVSREKKESFPLTVTSAQKNPTAFYLCASSPQGRGNQPQHFGDGTRLSIL.

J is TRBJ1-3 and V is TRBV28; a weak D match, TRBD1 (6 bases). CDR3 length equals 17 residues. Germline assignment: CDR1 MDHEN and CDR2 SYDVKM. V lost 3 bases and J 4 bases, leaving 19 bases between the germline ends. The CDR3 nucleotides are TGTGCCAGCAGTTTTGGGGGGGCGGGCCGCAACGGAAACACCATATATTTT. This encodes CASSFGGAGRNGNTIYF.

The CDR3 sequence: CATSDNLVGGTDTQYF. The CDR3 region has the DNA TGTGCCACCAGTGATAACCTAGTCGGCGGCACAGATACGCAGTATTTT. The genes are TRBV24-1 and TRBJ2-3; D is undetermined. The V gene's germline CDR1 is KGHDR and CDR2 SFDVKD. The V gene lost 3 bases and the J gene lost 1 base, with 13 bases spanning the gap. This CDR3 contains 16 residues.

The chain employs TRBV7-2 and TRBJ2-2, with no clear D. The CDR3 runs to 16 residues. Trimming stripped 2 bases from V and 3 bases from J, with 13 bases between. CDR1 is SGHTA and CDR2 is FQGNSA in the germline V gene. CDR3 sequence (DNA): TGTGCCAGCAGCTTATACCAGTACCAAGACACCGGGGAGCTGTTTTTT. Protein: CASSLYQYQDTGELFF.

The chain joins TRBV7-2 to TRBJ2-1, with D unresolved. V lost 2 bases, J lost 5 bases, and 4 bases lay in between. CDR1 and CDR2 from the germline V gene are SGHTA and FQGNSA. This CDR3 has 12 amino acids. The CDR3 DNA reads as TGTGCCAGCAGCTTAATGAACAATGAGCAGTTCTTC. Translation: CASSLMNNEQFF.